The 4 T cell receptor beta chains presented below share a single source sample, sequenced in a study of T-cell reconstitution after alpha-beta-depleted transplantation in children. Study-level points and caveats: There were reportedly several hundred expanded graft clones from which alpha-beta T cells came about two months after transplant.

A library of TCRbeta sequences, prepared with unique molecular identifiers, was generated. In TCRdb, the PCR reads were re-called with MiXCR into one record per CDR3 protein. The sample lists roughly 32,000 distinct CDR3 sequences; under 8% were seen once. No antigens are known for them. The source was peripheral blood, collected 60 days after TCRalphabeta/CD19-depleted stem cell transplant. These receptors were taken from a child under two years old who had a stem cell transplant for acute myeloid leukemia, so the T cells may come from the graft donor.

This clonotype was observed many times. The chain uses TRBV4-2 and TRBJ1-5, with D possibly matching TRBD1 (5 bases). Deletions cut 5 bases from V and 3 bases from J, with 14 bases between. This CDR3 contains 15 residues. Germline V gene sequence: CDR1 LGHNA, CDR2 YNFKEQ. CDR3 region: CASSSEWGVNQPQHF. DNA for the CDR3: TGTGCCAGCAGCTCAGAGTGGGGCGTCAATCAGCCCCAGCATTTT.

At least ten counts were recorded for this clonotype. V gene TRBV29-1 combines with J gene TRBJ1-2; 7 bases fit TRBD1. The CDR3 has 12 amino acids. V was pared by 5 bases and J by 4 bases, with 4 bases of the junction left unmatched. Germline-derived CDR1 and CDR2 are SQVTM and ANQGSEA. CDR3: CSVPGTVYGYTF. The CDR3 DNA is TGCAGCGTTCCCGGGACAGTCTATGGCTACACCTTC.

Note on this clonotype: A read error may explain this, as a much larger clone is one base away. The chain uses TRBV9 and TRBJ2-3; D not resolved. Per the germline V gene, CDR1 is SGDLS and CDR2 is YYNGEE. This CDR3 is built from 15 residues. V shed 0 bases and J shed 3 bases, with 11 bases lying between them. The CDR3 reads CASSVGFGDTDTQYF. Written as DNA, the CDR3 is TGTGCCAGCAGCGTAGGGTTTGGCGATACAGATACGCAGTATTTT.

This clonotype has a count of ten or more. The chain is built from TRBV7-9 and TRBJ2-7; D is possibly TRBD2 (6 bases). In germline, CDR1 is SEHNR, CDR2 FQNEAQ (reference sequence). Between the trimmed V and J ends, which lost 8 bases and 1 base, there was a span of 12 bases. CDR3 length: 13 residues. The CDR3 DNA reads as TGTGCCAGCGCCCGTGGACTATCCTACGAGCAGTACTTC. It codes for CASARGLSYEQYF. Based on the CDR3 plus reference TRBV7-9 and TRBJ2-7, the full variable domain is DTGVSQNPRHKITKRGQNVTFRCDPISEHNRLYWYRQTLGQGPEFLTYFQNEAQLEKSRLLSDRFSAERPKGSFSTLEIQRTEQGDSAMYLCASARGLSYEQYFGPGTRLTVT.